This T cell receptor (beta chain) emerged from a study of beta chain features in type 1 diabetes. Study information: On cell yields, gender and age, patients and healthy donors were similar. Points from the study as a whole: The study found moderately but significantly shorter TCRB CDR3s in all four CD4+ subsets of Type 1 diabetes patients. The naive, central memory and Treg TCRB repertoires showed an apparent similarity that was greater among patients than among healthy donors.

Expressed TCRB transcripts were sequenced, since all the RNA that had been isolated was reverse transcribed. Each sample of naive, central memory or regulatory T cells had, on average, about 3.57 million reads. Clones were sequenced by immunoSEQ multiplex PCR, and TCRdb holds only the in-frame ones, with some missing. The profile shows some 290,000 clones, around an eighth of them singletons. About this clone: Its antigen remains unidentified.

The ends were cut back, 4 bases at V and 1 base at J, with 17 bases in the middle. Germline V gene data show CDR1 as SGHNT and CDR2 as YYREEE (reference sequence). The CDR3 has 16 residues. The chain carries TRBV5-4 and TRBJ2-5; D is perhaps TRBD1 (5 bases). Sequences were obtained from naive CD4+ T cells from blood. This TCR came from a man aged 25 to 40 with type 1 diabetes. The CDR3 loop is CASSPWRPTAQETQYF. The CDR3 bases are TGTGCCAGCAGCCCCTGGCGGCCGACAGCCCAAGAGACCCAGTACTTC.